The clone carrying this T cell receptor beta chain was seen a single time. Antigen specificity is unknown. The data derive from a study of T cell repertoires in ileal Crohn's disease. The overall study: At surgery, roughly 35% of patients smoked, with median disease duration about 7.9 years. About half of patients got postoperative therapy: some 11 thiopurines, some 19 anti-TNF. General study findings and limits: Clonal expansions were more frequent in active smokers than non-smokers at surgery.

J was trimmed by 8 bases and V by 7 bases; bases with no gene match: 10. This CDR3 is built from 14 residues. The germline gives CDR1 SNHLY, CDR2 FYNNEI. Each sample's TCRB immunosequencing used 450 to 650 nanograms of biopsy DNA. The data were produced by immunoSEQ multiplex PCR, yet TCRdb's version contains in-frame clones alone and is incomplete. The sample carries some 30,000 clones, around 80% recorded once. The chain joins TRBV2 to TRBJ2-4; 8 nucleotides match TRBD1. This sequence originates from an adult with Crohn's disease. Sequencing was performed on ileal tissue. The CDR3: CASIPQGVGDIQYF. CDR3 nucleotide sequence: TGTGCCAGCATCCCACAGGGGGTCGGGGACATTCAGTACTTC.